This T cell receptor beta chain was profiled in a study of CD8 T cells in ankylosing spondylitis. This clonotype has a count of ten or more. This CDR3 contains 13 residues. The germline CDR1 and CDR2 sequences are SGHRS and YFSETQ. The V and J ends lost 0 bases and 8 bases respectively, with 11 bases between them. Construction of TCR beta libraries was performed using quantitative 5'-RACE with molecular barcodes. TCRdb called the 5' RACE reads again in MiXCR, with one record for every CDR3 protein. This sample carries under 55,000 distinct CDR3 sequences, 7.4% of them seen once, and the ten largest clones take roughly 8%.

The origin of this receptor is a female donor with ankylosing spondylitis or in good health (not recorded which). The sample was blood, either unsorted or a sorted T cell fraction (not recorded which). The V call is TRBV5-1, the J call TRBJ1-2; D call uncertain. CDR3 residues: CASSLVGVTGYTF. The CDR3 bases are TGCGCCAGCAGCTTGGTCGGGGTGACGGGCTACACCTTC.